This TCR beta chain was identified during a study of CD8 T cells in Susac syndrome. This clonotype came up a few times. Sequencing targeted TCR beta in T cells from blood (CD8+ and CD4+). RNA was extracted with the RNeasy kit, and a quantity of about 0.5 to 1 ug was reverse transcribed using random hexamers. The authors amplified TCR beta CDR3 across 54 Vbeta and 13 Jbeta using immunoSEQ multiplex PCR. MiXCR, run by TCRdb on the immunoSEQ multiplex PCR reads, gives a single entry per CDR3 protein. The sample lists roughly 300,000 distinct CDR3 sequences, around 83% seen once, with around 0.11% in the top ten. Trimming took off 3 bases at V and 8 bases at J, with 8 bases between the two ends. CDR3 length: 12 residues. Germline V gives CDR1 SNHLY, CDR2 FYNNEI.

The chain is built from TRBV2 and TRBJ2-1; D perhaps matches TRBD1 (5 bases). This receptor was obtained from a human donor with multiple sclerosis. Sequencing input: CD8+ T cells from PBMCs. The CDR3 spells CASSDRVDEQFF. The DNA for the CDR3 is TGTGCCAGCAGTGACAGGGTGGATGAGCAGTTCTTC.